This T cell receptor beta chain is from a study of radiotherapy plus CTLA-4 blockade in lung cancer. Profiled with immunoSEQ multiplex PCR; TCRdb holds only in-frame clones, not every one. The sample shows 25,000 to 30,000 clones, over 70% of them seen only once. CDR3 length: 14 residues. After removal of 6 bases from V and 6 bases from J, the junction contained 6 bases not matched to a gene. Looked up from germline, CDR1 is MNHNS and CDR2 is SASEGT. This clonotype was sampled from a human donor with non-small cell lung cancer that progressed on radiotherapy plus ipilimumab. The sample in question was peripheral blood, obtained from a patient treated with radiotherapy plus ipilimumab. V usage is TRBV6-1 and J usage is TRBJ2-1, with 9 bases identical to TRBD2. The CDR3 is CASRGGRAANEQFF. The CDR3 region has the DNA TGTGCCAGCAGAGGCGGGAGGGCCGCCAATGAGCAGTTCTTC.